The 28 T cell receptor beta chains reported below all come from one sample, sequenced in a study of T-cell reconstitution after alpha-beta-depleted transplantation in children. The authors prepared the TCRbeta library with unique molecular identifiers. In TCRdb, the PCR reads were re-called with MiXCR into one record per CDR3 protein. The table lists 300,000 to 400,000 distinct CDR3 sequences, about a sixth of them singletons. The sequencing used PBMCs, mostly from graft donor cells, collected 360 days after TCRalphabeta/CD19-depleted stem cell transplant. These TCRs come from a male patient under 10 years old who had a stem cell transplant for acute lymphoblastic leukemia, so the T cells may come from the graft donor.

The V call is TRBV30, the J call TRBJ2-1, with 11 bases lining up with TRBD2. CDR3 length: 14 residues. V lost 5 bases to trimming and J lost 4 bases; unmatched junction nucleotides: 4. Germline CDR1 is GTSNPN and CDR2 is SVGIG (reference sequence). The CDR3 DNA reads TGTGCCTGGTCCGGGACTAGCGGATACAATGAGCAGTTCTTC. It codes for CAWSGTSGYNEQFF.

CDR3: CASSKRQVPNTEAFF. CDR3 in DNA: TGTGCCAGCAGCAAACGACAGGTACCGAACACTGAAGCTTTCTTT. The genes are TRBV6-1 and TRBJ1-1; D might be TRBD1 (6 bases). The CDR3 covers 15 residues. The germline CDR1 and CDR2 sequences are MNHNS and SASEGT. Trimming shortened V by 6 bases and J by 1 base, and 15 bases separated the two germline ends.

This clonotype was counted between two and nine times. J is TRBJ2-5 and V is TRBV12-3 or TRBV12-4; D remains unclear. Trimming removed 3 bases from V and 1 base from J, with 18 bases in between. This CDR3 contains 17 residues. CDR3 sequence reads: CASSLSPQTRSQETQYF. The CDR3 DNA follows: TGTGCCAGCAGTTTGTCCCCCCAAACCCGATCCCAAGAGACCCAGTACTTC.

V gene TRBV3-1 combines with J gene TRBJ2-2; D unresolved. The CDR3 is 12 residues long. From germline, CDR1 is LGHDT and CDR2 YNNKEL (reference sequence). V lost 4 bases, J lost 6 bases, and 6 bases lay in between. The CDR3 region is CASSPQPGELFF. CDR3 DNA: TGTGCCAGCAGCCCTCAACCCGGGGAGCTGTTTTTT.

This chain links TRBV7-9 with TRBJ2-1; 10 bases line up with TRBD1. V shed 5 bases and J 5 bases; nucleotides not matched to a gene: 6. The CDR3 consists of 15 residues. Germline CDR1 SEHNR, CDR2 FQNEAQ (reference sequence). The CDR3 region has the DNA TGTGCCAGCAGCACCGGGACAGGGGAGAACAATGAGCAGTTCTTC. This gives the protein CASSTGTGENNEQFF.

The chain is built from TRBV3-1 and TRBJ2-3, with no clear D. Trimming left V 1 base short and J 0 bases short, with 14 bases between. Germline lookup yields CDR1 LGHDT and CDR2 YNNKEL (reference sequence). CDR3 length: 17 residues. CDR3 in amino acids: CASSQGLRSTSTDTQYF. The CDR3 region has the DNA TGTGCCAGCAGCCAAGGCCTGCGGTCCACTAGCACAGATACGCAGTATTTT.

This clonotype was detected once. This chain links TRBV11-2 with TRBJ2-3, with TRBD1 matching 7 bases. Germline CDR1 and CDR2: SGHAT and FQNNGV. The trim removed 3 bases at V and 2 bases at J, leaving 11 bases unmatched. The CDR3 spans 17 residues. CDR3: CASSFSTGISLTDTQYF. The CDR3 DNA is TGTGCCAGCAGCTTCTCGACAGGGATCTCCCTCACAGATACGCAGTATTTT.

In its sample, this clonotype was seen a few times. The chain employs TRBV10-3 and TRBJ2-7; a possible D gene is TRBD2 (8 bases). Germline-derived CDR1 and CDR2 are ENHRY and SYGVKD. This CDR3 is built from 18 residues. Trimming removed 5 bases from V and 7 bases from J, with 30 bases in between. The CDR3, as DNA: TGTGCCATCAGTCGCGGGGGGCTGGACAGGTTCCCTGATGTAGAGCAGTACTTC. It yields the protein CAISRGGLDRFPDVEQYF.

This clonotype has more than one count but fewer than ten. V and J are TRBV7-2 and TRBJ2-3, with D possibly matching TRBD2 (5 bases). Between the trimmed V and J ends, which lost 3 bases and 2 bases, there was a span of 9 bases. Germline CDR1 SGHTA, CDR2 FQGNSA. This CDR3 is 14 amino acids long. The CDR3 reads CASSFGISTDTQYF. CDR3 DNA sequence: TGTGCCAGCAGCTTCGGGATTTCCACAGATACGCAGTATTTT. Drawing the rest from reference TRBV7-2 and TRBJ2-3, the complete variable domain is GAGVSQSPSNKVTEKGKDVELRCDPISGHTALYWYRQSLGQGLEFLIYFQGNSAPDKSGLPSDRFSAERTGGSVSTLTIQRTQQEDSAVYLCASSFGISTDTQYFGPGTRLTVL.

This clonotype was detected only a few times. This chain links TRBV19 with TRBJ2-5; 7 nucleotides match TRBD2. CDR1 and CDR2 from the germline V gene are LNHDA and SQIVND (reference sequence). V lost 7 bases and J lost 1; bases outside the gene matches: 15. This CDR3 has 17 amino acids. Written as DNA, the CDR3 is TGTGCCAGTACAACGTCCTCCTTACCTAGCGGCCAAGAGACCCAGTACTTC. Encoded protein: CASTTSSLPSGQETQYF.

The chain uses TRBV9 and TRBJ2-3; D possibly matches TRBD1 or TRBD2 (5 bases each). Per the germline V gene, CDR1 is SGDLS and CDR2 is YYNGEE. CDR3 length: 16 amino acids. V was clipped by 0 bases and J by 0 bases, with 11 bases between them. The CDR3 DNA reads as TGTGCCAGCAGCGTAGCCCCGGGACGGAGCACAGATACGCAGTATTTT. Its protein is CASSVAPGRSTDTQYF. The full variable domain, completed using reference TRBV9 and TRBJ2-3, is DSGVTQTPKHLITATGQRVTLRCSPRSGDLSVYWYQQSLDQGLQFLIQYYNGEERAKGNILERFSAQQFPDLHSELNLSSLELGDSALYFCASSVAPGRSTDTQYFGPGTRLTVL.

This clonotype occurred many times. This rearrangement joins TRBV12-3 or TRBV12-4 to TRBJ2-3; D gene ambiguous. The V gene lost 3 bases and the J gene lost 4 bases, with 8 bases spanning the gap. This CDR3 contains 13 residues. CDR3 bases: TGTGCCAGCAGTTTCCACTCTGCAGATACGCAGTATTTT. Encoded protein: CASSFHSADTQYF.

This clonotype was picked up a small number of times. The rearrangement joins TRBV2 to TRBJ2-1; either TRBD1 or TRBD2 may fit D (6 bases each). Trimming left V 1 base short and J 8 bases short, with 15 bases between. The CDR3 sequence is 15 residues long. Germline CDR1 SNHLY, CDR2 FYNNEI. The CDR3 loop is CASSEGGRGLYEQFF. In nucleotides, the CDR3 is TGTGCCAGCAGTGAAGGGGGCAGGGGACTCTATGAGCAGTTCTTC.

V is TRBV29-1 and J is TRBJ2-7; D unresolved. Per the germline V gene, CDR1 is SQVTM and CDR2 is ANQGSEA. CDR3 length equals 11 residues. The V and J ends lost 3 bases and 3 bases respectively, with 6 bases between them. This CDR3 reads CSVDDVYEQYF. The CDR3 bases are TGCAGCGTTGATGACGTCTACGAGCAGTACTTC.

This clonotype appeared a few times. J is TRBJ2-7 and V is TRBV5-1; 8 nucleotides align to TRBD1. This CDR3 has 14 amino acids. Germline CDR1 reads SGHRS; CDR2 reads YFSETQ. Trimming removed 6 bases from V and 3 bases from J; junction bases left unmatched: 8. CDR3 DNA: TGCGCCAGCACCCCGGGGACAGGTGACTACGAGCAGTACTTC. It is translated as CASTPGTGDYEQYF.

The chain links TRBV7-2 to TRBJ2-3, with 10 bases matching TRBD2. V lost 5 bases, J lost 7 bases, and 9 bases stayed unmatched. The length of the CDR3 is 15 residues. Germline CDR1 and CDR2: SGHTA and FQGNSA. The CDR3 sequence is CASSHPSGSRYTQYF. DNA of the CDR3: TGTGCCAGCAGCCACCCTAGCGGGAGTCGGTATACGCAGTATTTT.

This sequence joins TRBV28 and TRBJ2-5; D may match TRBD1 or TRBD2 (5 bases each). Germline V CDR1 and CDR2: MDHEN, SYDVKM. This CDR3 is 13 amino acids long. The germline V and J ends were trimmed by 6 bases and 6 bases, with 14 bases remaining between them. CDR3 sequence (DNA): TGTGCCAGCAGCGAGGGGACGAGGAAGACCCAGTACTTC. Encoded protein: CASSEGTRKTQYF.

J is TRBJ2-1 and V is TRBV7-9, with D tentatively TRBD2 (7 bases). The V end lost 5 bases, the J end lost 8 bases, and 16 bases lay between the germline ends. The CDR3 consists of 14 residues. CDR1 is SEHNR, CDR2 FQNEAQ, per germline (reference sequence). The CDR3 DNA follows: TGTGCCAGCAGCCCCCAGGGCGGGGGCGATGAGCAGTTCTTC. Its protein is CASSPQGGGDEQFF.

V usage is TRBV5-1 and J usage is TRBJ1-2; possible D gene TRBD1, 5 bases. The CDR3 has 15 amino acids. Germline assignment: CDR1 SGHRS and CDR2 YFSETQ. V was pared by 3 bases and J by 6 bases, with 18 bases between. The CDR3 DNA reads TGCGCCAGCAGCTCCGGACAATCCACCATGGATGGCTACACCTTC. Its translation: CASSSGQSTMDGYTF.

This clonotype appeared many times. The chain is built from TRBV4-2 and TRBJ2-5, with D perhaps TRBD1 or TRBD2 (5 bases each). CDR3 size: 16 residues. The V end lost 0 bases, the J end lost 5 bases, and 16 bases lay between the germline ends. CDR1 is LGHNA and CDR2 is YNFKEQ in the germline V gene. The CDR3 here is CASSQEKTRQMETQYF. The CDR3 DNA sequence: TGTGCCAGCAGCCAAGAAAAAACTAGACAGATGGAGACCCAGTACTTC.

The V call is TRBV12-3 or TRBV12-4, the J call TRBJ1-3, with D unclear. Trimming took 2 bases from V and 4 from J, leaving 21 bases between them. The CDR3 covers 18 residues. The CDR3 protein is CASSLTMGSSPSGNTIYF. The CDR3 DNA reads TGTGCCAGCAGTTTAACCATGGGGAGTTCTCCTTCAGGAAACACCATATATTTT.

This clonotype was picked up a small number of times. J is TRBJ2-2 and V is TRBV11-1; D may be TRBD1 (6 bases). In germline, CDR1 is SGHAT, CDR2 FQDESV (reference sequence). V shed 7 bases and J shed 1 base, with 28 bases lying between them. CDR3 length: 20 residues. This CDR3 is CASNGVWGPRDNLNTGELFF. CDR3 nucleotide sequence: TGTGCCAGCAACGGGGTTTGGGGGCCACGGGACAACCTGAACACCGGGGAGCTGTTTTTT.

This clonotype has only a few counts. The chain employs TRBV10-3 and TRBJ2-2; 9 nucleotides match TRBD1. Germline-derived CDR1 and CDR2 are ENHRY and SYGVKD. Trimming cost V 8 bases and J 7 bases; bases outside gene matches: 11. There are 15 residues in the CDR3. This CDR3 is CAISPDRGRIGELFF. CDR3 DNA: TGTGCCATCTCACCAGACAGGGGGAGAATCGGGGAGCTGTTTTTT.

The rearrangement joins TRBV12-3 or TRBV12-4 to TRBJ1-3, with 7 bases aligning to TRBD1. This CDR3 contains 16 residues. V gave up 5 bases and J gave up 4 bases; unmatched junction bases: 11. DNA of the CDR3: TGTGCCAGCAGTCACCATACAGGGGTGGACGGAAACACCATATATTTT. Translating it yields CASSHHTGVDGNTIYF.

This clonotype was recorded many times. The CDR3 region is CASSLTGGSYNEQFF. The CDR3 nucleotides read TGTGCCAGCAGCTTAACTGGTGGCTCCTACAATGAGCAGTTCTTC. The chain recombines TRBV7-3 with TRBJ2-1; D not resolved. The germline gives CDR1 SGHTA, CDR2 FQGTGA. Trimming pared 0 bases from V and 0 bases from J, leaving 6 bases between. This CDR3 comprises 15 residues.

This sequence joins TRBV6-2 or TRBV6-3 and TRBJ2-2, with 15 bases matching TRBD2. Germline CDR1 and CDR2: MNHEY and SVGEGT. The junction had 14 bases not matched to a gene; V was cut back by 5 bases and J by 4 bases. The CDR3 has 20 residues. The CDR3 region has the DNA TGTGCCAGCAGTACCCTGGGACTAGCGGGAGGCCTGGGCTTCACCGGGGAGCTGTTTTTT. The encoded protein is CASSTLGLAGGLGFTGELFF.

V usage is TRBV9 and J usage is TRBJ2-3; D gene unclear. CDR1 SGDLS and CDR2 YYNGEE come from the germline V gene. The CDR3 runs 15 residues. The V end was cut by 0 bases, the J end by 2 bases, with 10 bases between. In DNA form, the CDR3 reads TGTGCCAGCAGCGTAGCTCAACTATTCACAGATACGCAGTATTTT. It is translated as CASSVAQLFTDTQYF.

The chain recombines TRBV5-1 with TRBJ2-5; 11 bases are shared with TRBD2. Germline CDR1 reads SGHRS; CDR2 reads YFSETQ. The CDR3 totals 16 residues. The V segment lost 0 bases and the J segment 4 bases; nucleotides outside the gene matches: 5. The CDR3: CASSLDSGRAVETQYF. The CDR3, as DNA: TGCGCCAGCAGCTTGGATAGCGGGAGGGCCGTAGAGACCCAGTACTTC.